One sample yielded the 30 T cell receptor beta chains listed below, sequenced in a study of T cells in Graves' hyperthyroidism and ophthalmopathy (dated by TCRdb to about 2019). Library prep was done by multiplex PCR. Sequenced on an Illumina HiSeq 2000. The TCR beta CDR3 regions were amplified from RNA transcripts. The first round of RT-PCR for the TCR CDR3 was performed with the HTBI primer set and the Qiagen OneStep RT-PCR kit. Starting from the raw public reads, TCRdb applied fastp trimming at Q25, assembled clones with MiXCR and retained in-frame beta chains. CDR3 protein sequences are deduplicated, and each keeps its most common genes and DNA. The sample yields roughly 510,000 distinct CDR3 sequences; around 50% were counted once. Clones ranked in the top ten supply about 45% of the sample. The sample consisted of peripheral blood or thyroid tissue (not recorded which). The receptor source for this set is an adult woman with Graves' disease, either hyperthyroidism or ophthalmopathy (not recorded which).

At least ten counts were recorded for this clonotype. The genes are TRBV7-2 and TRBJ2-5; 13 bases line up with TRBD2. Germline V gene data show CDR1 as SGHTA and CDR2 as FQGNSA. Losses at the gene ends were 3 bases for V and 2 bases for J; bases not matched to a gene: 3. This CDR3 is built from 16 residues. The CDR3 nucleotides are TGTGCCAGCAGCTTTCAGGGACTAGCGGGACAAGAGACCCAGTACTTC. Translation: CASSFQGLAGQETQYF. The whole variable domain, remainder taken from reference TRBV7-2 and TRBJ2-5, is GAGVSQSPSNKVTEKGKDVELRCDPISGHTALYWYRQSLGQGLEFLIYFQGNSAPDKSGLPSDRFSAERTGGSVSTLTIQRTQQEDSAVYLCASSFQGLAGQETQYFGPGTRLLVL.

This clonotype was seen many times. This chain joins TRBV15 and TRBJ1-5, with D hard to call. V lost 0 bases and J 2 bases, leaving 5 bases between the germline ends. This CDR3 is 14 amino acids long. CDR1 is LNHNV and CDR2 is YYDKDF in the germline V gene (reference sequence). CDR3 sequence (DNA): TGTGCCACCAGCAGAGAACGGGGCAATCAGCCCCAGCATTTT. Protein product: CATSRERGNQPQHF.

The chain links TRBV29-1 to TRBJ2-7; 8 bases align to TRBD1. Germline lookup yields CDR1 SQVTM and CDR2 ANQGSEA. CDR3 size: 12 residues. The chain's CDR3 is CSALATGGEQYF. The CDR3 DNA reads TGCAGTGCCTTGGCCACAGGGGGCGAGCAGTACTTC.

This clonotype was observed a handful of times. CDR3 region: CASSYSGAGEKLFF. The CDR3, as DNA: TGTGCCAGCAGTTACTCGGGGGCAGGCGAAAAACTGTTTTTT. The rearrangement joins TRBV6-5 to TRBJ1-4; D might be TRBD1 (6 bases). V lost 0 bases and J lost 8, with 10 bases in between. This CDR3 region has 14 residues. Looked up from germline, CDR1 is MNHEY and CDR2 is SVGAGI.

This clonotype was detected ten times or more. This sequence joins TRBV20-1 and TRBJ1-2; D uncertain. The CDR3 sequence is 12 residues long. The V and J ends lost 5 bases and 4 bases respectively, with 11 bases between them. Germline V gives CDR1 DFQATT, CDR2 SNEGSKA (reference sequence). The CDR3 DNA is TGCAGTGCTGGCGGGAACGTCTATGGCTACACCTTC. The encoded protein is CSAGGNVYGYTF.

This clonotype was counted a few times. The rearrangement joins TRBV5-1 to TRBJ1-3; the D is unclear. The V gene's germline CDR1 is SGHRS and CDR2 YFSETQ. CDR3 length: 14 amino acids. Trimming shortened V by 1 base and J by 2 bases, and 7 bases separated the two germline ends. In DNA, the CDR3 is TGCGCCAGCAGCTTGCTTCGGCCTGGAAACACCATATATTTT. This codes for CASSLLRPGNTIYF.

The rearrangement joins TRBV6-5 to TRBJ1-1; TRBD1 aligns across 10 bases. The CDR3 contains 16 residues. CDR1 is MNHEY and CDR2 is SVGAGI in the germline V gene. V lost 4 bases and J lost 4; bases outside the gene matches: 9. The CDR3 nucleotides read TGTGCCAGCAGTTTCGGACAGGGGGAAGGGGGCACTGAAGCTTTCTTT. It codes for CASSFGQGEGGTEAFF.

The chain carries TRBV7-3 and TRBJ2-2; the match to TRBD2 covers 11 bases. Unmatched junction bases numbered 18, after V lost 2 bases and J lost 4 bases. Germline V gene lookup returns CDR1 SGHTA and CDR2 FQGTGA. CDR3 size: 21 residues. CDR3 in DNA: TGTGCCAGCAGCTTAGCTGGCGACAAGACTAGCGGGACCGGGGGCACCGGGGAGCTGTTTTTT. This gives the protein CASSLAGDKTSGTGGTGELFF.

At least ten counts were recorded for this clonotype. The V gene is TRBV7-2, the J gene TRBJ1-1, with no clear D. Germline V lookup: CDR1 SGHTA, CDR2 FQGNSA. The CDR3 sequence is 14 residues long. V lost 0 bases to trimming and J lost 1 base, with 6 bases between them. The CDR3 DNA sequence: TGTGCCAGCAGCTTAGCACAAACGAACACTGAAGCTTTCTTT. As protein: CASSLAQTNTEAFF.

This clonotype was detected many times. V is TRBV15 and J is TRBJ1-3; D gene ambiguous. The CDR3 consists of 15 residues. Germline CDR1 reads LNHNV; CDR2 reads YYDKDF (reference sequence). V gave up 0 bases and J gave up 0 bases, with 6 bases separating them. The CDR3 DNA follows: TGTGCCACCAGCAGAGATAGGAGCTCTGGAAACACCATATATTTT. Translated, it gives CATSRDRSSGNTIYF.

A remark on this clonotype: A much bigger clone sits one base away, suggesting this may be a read error. This chain links TRBV7-2 with TRBJ1-1; D possibly corresponds to TRBD1 (5 bases). This CDR3 spans 14 amino acids. From germline, CDR1 is SGHTA and CDR2 FQGNSA. The V end was cut by 5 bases, the J end by 1 base, with 11 bases between. CDR3 sequence: CASSQDGANTEAFF. The DNA of the CDR3 is TGTGCCAGCAGCCAAGATGGGGCGAACACTGAAGCTTTCTTT.

The CDR3, as DNA: TGCAGCGGCTGGACAGACCAAGAGACCCAGTACTTC. This encodes CSGWTDQETQYF. This chain joins TRBV29-1 and TRBJ2-5, with a tentative D call TRBD1 (6 bases). V was clipped by 7 bases and J by 0 bases, with 9 bases between them. This CDR3 comprises 12 residues. CDR1 SQVTM and CDR2 ANQGSEA come from the germline V gene.

This clonotype has just a few counts. V is TRBV13 and J is TRBJ1-3, with a weak D call TRBD1 (5 bases). Germline CDR1 PRHDT, CDR2 FYEKMQ (reference sequence). V was shortened by 5 bases and J by 0 bases, with 20 bases between the two germline ends. The length of the CDR3 is 18 residues. The CDR3 loop is CASSPLHPGTNSGNTIYF. DNA of the CDR3: TGTGCCAGCAGCCCCCTACACCCCGGGACCAACTCTGGAAACACCATATATTTT. The entire variable domain, with the rest obtained from reference TRBV13 and TRBJ1-3, is as follows: AAGVIQSPRHLIKEKRETATLKCYPIPRHDTVYWYQQGPGQDPQFLISFYEKMQSDKGSIPDRFSAQQFSDYHSELNMSSLELGDSALYFCASSPLHPGTNSGNTIYFGEGSWLTVV.

The chain uses TRBV7-9 and TRBJ2-5; 9 nucleotides line up with TRBD2. CDR1 is SEHNR, CDR2 FQNEAQ, per germline (reference sequence). This CDR3 region has 16 residues. V was pared by 3 bases and J by 7 bases, with 12 bases of the junction left unmatched. The CDR3 bases are TGTGCCAGCAGCTTCCCGACTAGCGGACAGTGGGGGACCCAGTACTTC. As protein: CASSFPTSGQWGTQYF.

This clonotype was detected many times. The chain uses TRBV20-1 and TRBJ2-1, with 13 nucleotides matching TRBD2. CDR1 DFQATT and CDR2 SNEGSKA come from the germline V gene (reference sequence). V lost 6 bases, J lost 7 bases, and 15 bases stayed unmatched. CDR3 size: 17 residues. The DNA of the CDR3 is TGCAGTGCGCCGCGACTAGCGGGAGGCCAGGGTAGGAATGAGCAGTTCTTC. It is translated as CSAPRLAGGQGRNEQFF.

The rearrangement links TRBV6-1 to TRBJ2-5, with D possibly TRBD2 on 5 matching bases. Germline loops: CDR1 MNHNS, CDR2 SASEGT. Trimming removed 8 bases from V and 4 bases from J, with 17 bases in between. The CDR3 runs to 14 residues. DNA of the CDR3: TGTGCCAGCCAGCAACTAGTAACTCGAGAGACCCAGTACTTC. Translation gives CASQQLVTRETQYF.

In this sample, this clonotype turned up many times. The rearrangement links TRBV7-2 to TRBJ1-3; TRBD1 might be the D (5 bases). The germline CDR1 and CDR2 sequences are SGHTA and FQGNSA. The length of the CDR3 is 15 residues. V shed 4 bases and J shed 4 bases, with 14 bases lying between them. The CDR3 DNA reads TGTGCCAGCAGCTCGGGACCCCCGCAAGGAAACACCATATATTTT. The encoded protein is CASSSGPPQGNTIYF.

The gene calls are TRBV5-4 and TRBJ2-5, with D unresolved. V lost 6 bases to trimming and J lost 2 bases, with 11 bases between them. CDR3 size: 13 residues. Germline CDR1 SGHNT, CDR2 YYREEE (reference sequence). The CDR3 DNA reads as TGTGCCAGCACCCCCCCCGAGCAAGAGACCCAGTACTTC. It specifies CASTPPEQETQYF.

This clonotype was recorded many times. This chain links TRBV12-3 or TRBV12-4 with TRBJ1-1, with D possibly TRBD1 on 6 matching bases. The V gene lost 5 bases and the J gene lost 0 bases, with 13 bases spanning the gap. The CDR3 sequence is 15 residues long. The CDR3 loop reads CASSRGGLMNTEAFF. The CDR3 DNA sequence: TGTGCCAGCAGTAGGGGGGGGCTCATGAACACTGAAGCTTTCTTT.

The V gene is TRBV3-1, the J gene TRBJ2-2; D is uncertain. The V and J ends lost 1 base and 7 bases respectively, with 13 bases between them. CDR1 is LGHDT and CDR2 is YNNKEL in the germline V gene (reference sequence). The CDR3 is made up of 15 amino acids. CDR3 in amino acids: CASSQGSGFLGELFF. CDR3 sequence (DNA): TGTGCCAGCAGCCAAGGCTCGGGTTTTCTCGGGGAGCTGTTTTTT.

This clonotype was observed at least ten times. The chain recombines TRBV7-2 with TRBJ2-5; D uncertain. The CDR3 length is 12 residues. Germline assignment: CDR1 SGHTA and CDR2 FQGNSA. Trimming cost V 4 bases and J 5 bases, with 8 bases left between them. The CDR3 DNA reads as TGTGCCAGCAGCTGGGATACGGAGACCCAGTACTTC. As protein: CASSWDTETQYF.

This clonotype appeared a few times. A much larger clone is a single base away; this may be a read error. This sequence joins TRBV11-1 and TRBJ1-1; no firm D call. This CDR3 contains 16 residues. The germline gives CDR1 SGHAT, CDR2 FQDESV (reference sequence). The V end was cut by 6 bases, the J end by 0 bases, with 17 bases between. CDR3 bases: TGTGCCAGCAGTTACACCTCGAAGAAGGTGAACACTGAAGCTTTCTTT. This encodes CASSYTSKKVNTEAFF.

This clonotype has a count of ten or more. The V gene is TRBV5-4, the J gene TRBJ2-7; 7 nucleotides align to TRBD2. Trimming removed 4 bases from V and 4 bases from J; junction bases left unmatched: 11. This CDR3 region has 15 residues. Germline lookup yields CDR1 SGHNT and CDR2 YYREEE (reference sequence). The CDR3 loop reads CASSHGGAGRYEQYF. The DNA of the CDR3 is TGTGCCAGCAGCCATGGGGGAGCGGGACGGTACGAGCAGTACTTC.

This clonotype occurred many times. The chain is built from TRBV2 and TRBJ1-1; perhaps TRBD1 as D (6 bases). V gave up 3 bases and J gave up 8 bases, with 19 bases separating them. Germline values: CDR1 SNHLY, CDR2 FYNNEI. The CDR3 is 15 amino acids. CDR3 nucleotide sequence: TGTGCCAGCAGTGAGATAGGCAGGGGAGAAGTAGAAGCTTTCTTT. Amino acid sequence: CASSEIGRGEVEAFF.

Only a few counts were recorded for this clonotype. The CDR3 sequence is CASSRYRDRPYSNQPQHF. The CDR3 DNA reads TGTGCCAGCAGCCGGTACCGGGACAGACCCTATAGCAATCAGCCCCAGCATTTT. This chain uses TRBV11-2 with TRBJ1-5; 7 positions agree with TRBD1. V lost 5 bases, J lost 0 bases, and 13 bases stayed unmatched. Germline V gene lookup returns CDR1 SGHAT and CDR2 FQNNGV. The CDR3 length is 18 residues.

J is TRBJ2-7 and V is TRBV6-5; D is unresolved. The CDR3 is 14 amino acids. Germline V gives CDR1 MNHEY, CDR2 SVGAGI. Trimming took off 4 bases at V and 3 bases at J, with 13 bases between the two ends. The CDR3 nucleotides are TGTGCCAGCAGTTTTTCAGCTCACAGCTACGAGCAGTACTTC. Translation: CASSFSAHSYEQYF.

This clonotype was detected ten times or more. The chain recombines TRBV7-2 with TRBJ1-4, with D maybe TRBD1 (5 bases). The length of the CDR3 is 14 residues. V was clipped by 1 base and J by 8 bases, with 11 bases between them. Germline assignment: CDR1 SGHTA and CDR2 FQGNSA. The CDR3 is CASSLGGWGEKLFF. CDR3 DNA sequence: TGTGCCAGCAGCTTAGGAGGGTGGGGGGAAAAACTGTTTTTT. Using reference TRBV7-2 and TRBJ1-4 for the parts outside the CDR3, the full variable domain is GAGVSQSPSNKVTEKGKDVELRCDPISGHTALYWYRQSLGQGLEFLIYFQGNSAPDKSGLPSDRFSAERTGGSVSTLTIQRTQQEDSAVYLCASSLGGWGEKLFFGSGTQLSVL.

At least ten counts were recorded for this clonotype. The chain employs TRBV19 and TRBJ1-6; D is unresolved. V lost 3 bases and J 8 bases, leaving 17 bases between the germline ends. Germline V CDR1 and CDR2: LNHDA, SQIVND (reference sequence). This CDR3 contains 16 residues. The CDR3 is CASSILRASSDSPLHF. DNA for the CDR3: TGTGCCAGTAGTATCCTCCGGGCCTCGTCAGATTCACCCCTCCACTTT.

The chain is built from TRBV29-1 and TRBJ1-1; D is ambiguous. Per germline, CDR1 SQVTM and CDR2 ANQGSEA. This CDR3 region has 13 residues. Trimming left V 0 bases short and J 3 bases short, with 8 bases between. This chain's CDR3 is CSVEDPGDTEAFF. In DNA, the CDR3 is TGCAGCGTTGAAGACCCTGGGGACACTGAAGCTTTCTTT.

With regard to this clonotype: Since a much larger clone is just one base distant, this may be a read error. The chain employs TRBV28 and TRBJ1-2, with D tentatively TRBD1 (5 bases). The V and J ends lost 5 bases and 5 bases respectively, with 15 bases between them. Germline CDR1 and CDR2: MDHEN and SYDVKM. This CDR3 spans 14 amino acids. In DNA form, the CDR3 reads TGTGCCAGCAGTCACAGGTCCTATGAGTATGGCTACACCTTC. Translation: CASSHRSYEYGYTF.